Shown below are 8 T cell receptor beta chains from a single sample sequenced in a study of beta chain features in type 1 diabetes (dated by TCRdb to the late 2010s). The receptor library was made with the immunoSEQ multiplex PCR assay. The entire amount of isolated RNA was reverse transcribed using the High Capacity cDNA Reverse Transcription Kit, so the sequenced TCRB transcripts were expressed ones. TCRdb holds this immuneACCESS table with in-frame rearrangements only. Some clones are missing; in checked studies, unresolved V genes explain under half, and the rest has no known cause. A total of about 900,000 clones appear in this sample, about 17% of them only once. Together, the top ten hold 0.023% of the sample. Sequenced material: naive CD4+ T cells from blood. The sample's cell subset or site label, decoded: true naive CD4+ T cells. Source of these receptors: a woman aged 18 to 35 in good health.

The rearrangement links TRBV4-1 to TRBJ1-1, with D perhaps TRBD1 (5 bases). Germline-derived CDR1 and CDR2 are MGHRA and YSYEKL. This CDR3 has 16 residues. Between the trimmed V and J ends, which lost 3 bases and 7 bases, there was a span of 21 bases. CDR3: CASSHPVRGRKGEAFF. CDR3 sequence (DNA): TGCGCCAGCAGCCACCCGGTTCGGGGACGAAAGGGTGAAGCTTTCTTT.

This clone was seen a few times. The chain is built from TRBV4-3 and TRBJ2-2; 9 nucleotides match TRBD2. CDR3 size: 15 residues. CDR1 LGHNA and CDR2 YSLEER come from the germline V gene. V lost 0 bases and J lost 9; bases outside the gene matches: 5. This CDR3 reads CASSQEFSGSWELFF. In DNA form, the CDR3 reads TGCGCCAGCAGCCAAGAGTTTAGCGGGAGCTGGGAGCTGTTTTTT.

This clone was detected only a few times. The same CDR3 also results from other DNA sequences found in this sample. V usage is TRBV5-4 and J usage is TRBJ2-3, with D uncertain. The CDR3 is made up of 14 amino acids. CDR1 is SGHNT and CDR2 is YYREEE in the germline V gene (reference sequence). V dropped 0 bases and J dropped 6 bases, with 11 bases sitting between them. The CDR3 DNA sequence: TGTGCCAGCAGCTTGGCCGGAGCGTCCGATACGCAGTATTTT. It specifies CASSLAGASDTQYF.

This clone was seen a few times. The CDR3 DNA sequence: TGTGCCAGCAGCTTTTATACGGGGGGAAATGAGCAGTTCTTC. This gives the protein CASSFYTGGNEQFF. The V and J genes are TRBV5-4 and TRBJ2-1; TRBD2 aligns across 7 bases. The length of the CDR3 is 14 residues. V was clipped by 2 bases and J by 7 bases; unmatched bases: 6. CDR1 SGHNT and CDR2 YYREEE come from the germline V gene (reference sequence). Drawing the rest from reference TRBV5-4 and TRBJ2-1, the complete variable domain is ETGVTQSPTHLIKTRGQQVTLRCSSQSGHNTVSWYQQALGQGPQFIFQYYREEENGRGNFPPRFSGLQFPNYSSELNVNALELDDSALYLCASSFYTGGNEQFFGPGTRLTVL.

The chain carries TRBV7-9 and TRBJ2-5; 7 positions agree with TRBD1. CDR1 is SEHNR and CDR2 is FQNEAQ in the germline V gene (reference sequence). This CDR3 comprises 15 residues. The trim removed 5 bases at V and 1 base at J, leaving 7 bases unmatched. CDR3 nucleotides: TGTGCCAGCAGCGTCCGGGACAGTATCCAAGAGACCCAGTACTTC. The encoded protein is CASSVRDSIQETQYF.

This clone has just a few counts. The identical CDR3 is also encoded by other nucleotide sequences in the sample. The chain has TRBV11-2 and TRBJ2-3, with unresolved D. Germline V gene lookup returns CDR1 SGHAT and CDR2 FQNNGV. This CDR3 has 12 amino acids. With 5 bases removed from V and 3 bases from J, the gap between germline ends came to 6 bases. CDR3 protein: CASSLSTDTQYF. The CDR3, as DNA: TGTGCCAGCAGCCTCTCTACAGATACGCAGTATTTT.

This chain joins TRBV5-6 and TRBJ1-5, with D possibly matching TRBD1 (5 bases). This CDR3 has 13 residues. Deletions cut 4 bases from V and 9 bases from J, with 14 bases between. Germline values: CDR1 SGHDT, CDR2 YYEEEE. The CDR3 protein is CASSPRGRGPQHF. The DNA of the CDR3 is TGTGCCAGCAGCCCTAGGGGTCGAGGGCCCCAGCATTTT. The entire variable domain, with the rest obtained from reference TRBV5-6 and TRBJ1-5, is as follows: DAGVTQSPTHLIKTRGQQVTLRCSPKSGHDTVSWYQQALGQGPQFIFQYYEEEERQRGNFPDRFSGHQFPNYSSELNVNALLLGDSALYLCASSPRGRGPQHFGDGTRLSIL.

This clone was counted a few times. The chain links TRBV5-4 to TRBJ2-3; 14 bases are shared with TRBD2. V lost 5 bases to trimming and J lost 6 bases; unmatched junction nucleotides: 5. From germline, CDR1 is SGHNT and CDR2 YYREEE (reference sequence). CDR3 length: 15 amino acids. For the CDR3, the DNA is TGTGCCAGCAGGGGGGGACTAGCGGGAGTGGATACGCAGTATTTT. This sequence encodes CASRGGLAGVDTQYF.